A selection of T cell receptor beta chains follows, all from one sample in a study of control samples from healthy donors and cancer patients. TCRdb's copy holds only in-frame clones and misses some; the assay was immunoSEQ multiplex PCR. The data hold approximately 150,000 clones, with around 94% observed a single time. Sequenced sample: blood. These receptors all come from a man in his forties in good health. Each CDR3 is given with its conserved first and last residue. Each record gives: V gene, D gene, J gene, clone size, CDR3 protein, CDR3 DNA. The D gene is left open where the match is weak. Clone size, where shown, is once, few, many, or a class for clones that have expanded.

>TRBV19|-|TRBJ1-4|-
CATHGQGGEKLFF
TGTGCCACCCATGGGCAGGGAGGTGAAAAACTGTTTTTT
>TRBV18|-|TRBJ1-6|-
CASSPYNSPLHF
TGTGCCAGCTCACCCTATAATTCACCCCTCCACTTT
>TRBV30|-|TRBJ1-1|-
CAWSVWGSEAFF
TGTGCCTGGAGTGTATGGGGCTCTGAAGCTTTCTTT
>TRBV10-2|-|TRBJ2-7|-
CASRDGQRYEQYF
TGCGCCAGCAGGGACGGACAGCGCTACGAGCAGTACTTC
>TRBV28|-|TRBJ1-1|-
CASTLTGPRVAFF
TGTGCCAGCACCCTCACGGGACCACGGGTAGCTTTCTTT
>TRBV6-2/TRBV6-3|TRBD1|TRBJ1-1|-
CASSYPKIRGTTEAFF
TGTGCCAGCAGTTACCCGAAGATCAGGGGGACAACTGAAGCTTTCTTT
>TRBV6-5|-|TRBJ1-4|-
CASMDEKLFF
TGTGCCAGCATGGATGAAAAACTGTTTTTT
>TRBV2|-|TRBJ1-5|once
CASSPGQINQPQHF
TGTGCCAGCAGCCCTGGACAGATCAATCAGCCCCAGCATTTT
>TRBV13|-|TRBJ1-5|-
CASSGGGSNQPQHF
TGTGCCAGCAGCGGGGGGGGTAGCAATCAGCCCCAGCATTTT
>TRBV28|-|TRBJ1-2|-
CASSPDLNYGYTF
TGTGCCAGCAGTCCGGACCTAAACTATGGCTACACCTTC
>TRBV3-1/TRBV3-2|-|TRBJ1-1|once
CASSQAPIGAFF
TGTGCCAGCAGCCAAGCCCCCATTGGGGCTTTCTTT
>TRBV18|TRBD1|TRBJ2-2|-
CASSPPGQFTGELFF
TGTGCCAGCTCACCACCGGGACAGTTTACCGGGGAGCTGTTTTTT
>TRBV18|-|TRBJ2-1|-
CASSHRDNEQFF
TGTGCCAGCTCGCACCGGGACAATGAGCAGTTCTTC
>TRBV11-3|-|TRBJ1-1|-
CASSSGAEAFF
TGTGCCAGCAGCTCCGGGGCTGAAGCTTTCTTT
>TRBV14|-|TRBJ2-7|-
CASSQDIGNYEQYF
TGTGCCAGCAGCCAAGATATTGGGAACTACGAGCAGTACTTC
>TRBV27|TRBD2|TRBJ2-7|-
CASRGTSGTEQYF
TGTGCCAGCAGGGGGACTAGCGGGACCGAGCAGTACTTC
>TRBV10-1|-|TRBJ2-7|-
CASSVYRDHEQYF
TGCGCCAGCAGTGTATACAGGGACCACGAGCAGTACTTC
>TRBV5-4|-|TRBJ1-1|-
CASSLGGHTEAFF
TGTGCCAGCAGCTTGGGGGGTCACACTGAAGCTTTCTTT